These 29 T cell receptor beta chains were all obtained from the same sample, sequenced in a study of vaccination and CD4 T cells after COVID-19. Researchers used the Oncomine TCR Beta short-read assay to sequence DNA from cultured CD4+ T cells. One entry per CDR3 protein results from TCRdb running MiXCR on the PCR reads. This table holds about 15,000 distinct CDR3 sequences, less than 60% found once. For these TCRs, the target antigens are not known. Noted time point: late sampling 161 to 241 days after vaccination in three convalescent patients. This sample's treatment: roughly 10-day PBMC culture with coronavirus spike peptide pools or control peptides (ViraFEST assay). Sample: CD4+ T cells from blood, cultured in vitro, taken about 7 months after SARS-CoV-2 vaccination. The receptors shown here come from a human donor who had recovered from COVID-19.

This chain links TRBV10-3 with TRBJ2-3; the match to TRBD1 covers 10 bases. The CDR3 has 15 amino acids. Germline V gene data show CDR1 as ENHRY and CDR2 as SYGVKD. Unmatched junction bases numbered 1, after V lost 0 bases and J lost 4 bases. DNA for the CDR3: TGTGCCATCAGTGAGTCGGACAGGGGGGCAGATACGCAGTATTTT. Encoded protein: CAISESDRGADTQYF.

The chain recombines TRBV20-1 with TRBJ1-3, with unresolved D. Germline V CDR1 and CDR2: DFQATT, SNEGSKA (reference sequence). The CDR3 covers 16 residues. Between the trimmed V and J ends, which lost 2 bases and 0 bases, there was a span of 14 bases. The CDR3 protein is CSARMPGLSSGNTIYF. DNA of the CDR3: TGCAGTGCTAGAATGCCAGGCCTTAGCTCTGGAAACACCATATATTTT.

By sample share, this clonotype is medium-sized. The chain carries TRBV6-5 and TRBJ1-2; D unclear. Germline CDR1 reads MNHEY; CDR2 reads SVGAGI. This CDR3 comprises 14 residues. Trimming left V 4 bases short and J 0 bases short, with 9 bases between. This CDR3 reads CASSSAMSNYGYTF. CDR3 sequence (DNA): TGTGCCAGCAGTTCCGCGATGTCTAACTATGGCTACACCTTC.

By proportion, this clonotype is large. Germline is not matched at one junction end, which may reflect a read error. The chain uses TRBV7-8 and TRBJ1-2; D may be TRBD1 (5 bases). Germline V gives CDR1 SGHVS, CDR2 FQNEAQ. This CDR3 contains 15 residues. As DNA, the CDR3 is TGTGCCAGCAGCATAGCGGGACTGATGGGGGGTGGCTACACCTTC. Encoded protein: CASSIAGLMGGGYTF.

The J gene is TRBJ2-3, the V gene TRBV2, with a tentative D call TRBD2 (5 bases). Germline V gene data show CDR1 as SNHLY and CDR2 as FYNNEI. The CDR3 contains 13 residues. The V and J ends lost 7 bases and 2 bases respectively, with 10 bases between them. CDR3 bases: TGTGCCAGCAATCCTAGCTTCACAGATACGCAGTATTTT. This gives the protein CASNPSFTDTQYF.

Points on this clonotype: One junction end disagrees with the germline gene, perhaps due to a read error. The CDR3 loop reads CAISPLPGQGSDGYTF. The DNA of the CDR3 is TGTGCCATCAGCCCCCTACCGGGACAGGGCTCGGATGGCTACACCTTC. This chain connects TRBV15 to TRBJ1-2; 9 bases fit TRBD1. The V gene's germline CDR1 is LNHNV and CDR2 YYDKDF (reference sequence). The CDR3 covers 16 residues.

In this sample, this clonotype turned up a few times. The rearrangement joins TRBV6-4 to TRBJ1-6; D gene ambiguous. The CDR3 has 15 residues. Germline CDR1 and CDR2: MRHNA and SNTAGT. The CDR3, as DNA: TGTTCTCATACCCATAACGGACCTACACAGTCACCCCTCCACTTT. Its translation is CSHTHNGPTQSPLHF.

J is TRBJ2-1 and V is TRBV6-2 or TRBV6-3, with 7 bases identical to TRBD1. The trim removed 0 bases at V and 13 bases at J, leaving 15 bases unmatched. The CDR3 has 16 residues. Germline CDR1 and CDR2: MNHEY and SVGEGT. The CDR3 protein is CASSYSIGTVSPVQFF. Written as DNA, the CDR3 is TGTGCCAGCAGTTACTCGATTGGGACAGTCTCCCCCGTTCAGTTCTTC.

CDR3: CASSLRPGQGNSPLHF. DNA for the CDR3: TGCGCCAGCAGCCTCCGGCCGGGACAGGGGAATTCACCCCTCCACTTT. The V and J genes are TRBV4-1 and TRBJ1-6; 10 bases align to TRBD1. Trimming removed 4 bases from V and 7 bases from J; junction bases left unmatched: 7. Germline V gene lookup returns CDR1 MGHRA and CDR2 YSYEKL. This CDR3 spans 16 amino acids.

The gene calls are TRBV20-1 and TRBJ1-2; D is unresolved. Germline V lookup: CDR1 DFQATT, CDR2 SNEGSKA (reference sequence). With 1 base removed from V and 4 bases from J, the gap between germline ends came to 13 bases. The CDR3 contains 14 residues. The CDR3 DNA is TGCAGTGCTAGAGTACCACCGGACGTCTATGGCTACACCTTC. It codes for CSARVPPDVYGYTF.

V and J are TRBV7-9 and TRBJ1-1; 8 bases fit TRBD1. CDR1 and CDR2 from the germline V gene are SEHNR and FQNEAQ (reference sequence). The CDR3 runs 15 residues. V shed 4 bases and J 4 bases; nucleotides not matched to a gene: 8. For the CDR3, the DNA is TGTGCCAGCAGCTCCAATACAGGGGGGGTCACTGAAGCTTTCTTT. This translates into CASSSNTGGVTEAFF. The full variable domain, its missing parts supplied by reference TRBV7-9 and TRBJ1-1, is DTGVSQNPRHKITKRGQNVTFRCDPISEHNRLYWYRQTLGQGPEFLTYFQNEAQLEKSRLLSDRFSAERPKGSFSTLEIQRTEQGDSAMYLCASSSNTGGVTEAFFGQGTRLTVV.

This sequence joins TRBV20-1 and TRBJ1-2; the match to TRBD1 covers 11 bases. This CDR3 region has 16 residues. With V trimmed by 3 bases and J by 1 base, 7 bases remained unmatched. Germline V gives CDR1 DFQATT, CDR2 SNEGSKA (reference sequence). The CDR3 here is CSARGDRGKDNYGYTF. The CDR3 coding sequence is TGCAGTGCTAGGGGGGACAGGGGGAAGGATAACTATGGCTACACCTTC.

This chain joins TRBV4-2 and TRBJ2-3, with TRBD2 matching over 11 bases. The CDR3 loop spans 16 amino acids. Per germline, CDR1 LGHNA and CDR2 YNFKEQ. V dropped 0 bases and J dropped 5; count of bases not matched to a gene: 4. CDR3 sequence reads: CASSQEAGTSGDTQYF. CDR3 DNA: TGTGCCAGCAGCCAAGAAGCGGGGACTAGCGGAGATACGCAGTATTTT.

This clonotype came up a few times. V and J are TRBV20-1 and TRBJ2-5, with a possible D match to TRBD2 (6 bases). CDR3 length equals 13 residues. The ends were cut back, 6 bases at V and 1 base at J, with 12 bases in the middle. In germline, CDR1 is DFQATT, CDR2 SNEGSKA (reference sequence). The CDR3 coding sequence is TGCAGTGCGGTCCTAGCGAGCCAAGAGACCCAGTACTTC. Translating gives CSAVLASQETQYF.

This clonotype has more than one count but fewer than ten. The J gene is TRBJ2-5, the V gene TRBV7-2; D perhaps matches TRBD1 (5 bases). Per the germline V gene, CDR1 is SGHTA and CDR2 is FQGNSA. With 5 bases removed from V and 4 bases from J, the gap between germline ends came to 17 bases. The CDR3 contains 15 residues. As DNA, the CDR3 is TGTGCCAGCAGCCCGCAAGGGCAGGGTAGAGAGACCCAGTACTTC. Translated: CASSPQGQGRETQYF.

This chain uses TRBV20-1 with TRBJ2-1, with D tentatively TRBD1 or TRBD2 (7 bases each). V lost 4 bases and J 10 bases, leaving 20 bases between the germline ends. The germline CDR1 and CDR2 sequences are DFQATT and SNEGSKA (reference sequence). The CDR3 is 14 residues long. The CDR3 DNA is TGCAGTGCTACCGAAAGGGGGCGGGAGTGGGAGCAGTTCTTC. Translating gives CSATERGREWEQFF.

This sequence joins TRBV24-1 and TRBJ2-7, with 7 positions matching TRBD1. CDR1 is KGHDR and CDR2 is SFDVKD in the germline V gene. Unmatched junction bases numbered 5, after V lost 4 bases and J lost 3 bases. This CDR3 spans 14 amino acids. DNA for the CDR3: TGTGCCACCAGTGAGGAAAGACAGGGCTACGAGCAGTACTTC. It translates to CATSEERQGYEQYF.

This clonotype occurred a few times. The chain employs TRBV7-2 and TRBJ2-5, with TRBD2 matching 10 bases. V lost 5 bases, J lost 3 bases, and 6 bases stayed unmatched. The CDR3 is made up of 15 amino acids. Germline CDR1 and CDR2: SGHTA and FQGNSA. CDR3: CASSSITSGKETQYF. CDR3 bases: TGTGCCAGCAGCAGCATCACTAGCGGGAAAGAGACCCAGTACTTC.

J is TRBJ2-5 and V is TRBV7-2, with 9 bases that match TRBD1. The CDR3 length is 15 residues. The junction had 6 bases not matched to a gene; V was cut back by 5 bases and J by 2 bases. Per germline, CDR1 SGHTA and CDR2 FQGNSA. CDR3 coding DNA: TGTGCCAGCAGCATCGGACAGGGGAATCAAGAGACCCAGTACTTC. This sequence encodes CASSIGQGNQETQYF. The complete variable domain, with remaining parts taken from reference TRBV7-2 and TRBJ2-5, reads GAGVSQSPSNKVTEKGKDVELRCDPISGHTALYWYRQSLGQGLEFLIYFQGNSAPDKSGLPSDRFSAERTGGSVSTLTIQRTQQEDSAVYLCASSIGQGNQETQYFGPGTRLLVL.

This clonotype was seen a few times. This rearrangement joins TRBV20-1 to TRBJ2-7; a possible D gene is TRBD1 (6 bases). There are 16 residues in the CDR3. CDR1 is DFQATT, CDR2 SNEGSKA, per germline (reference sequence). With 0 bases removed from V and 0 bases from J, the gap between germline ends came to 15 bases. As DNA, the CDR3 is TGCAGTGCTAGAGAGCTCCGGGACACTAACTCCTACGAGCAGTACTTC. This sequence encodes CSARELRDTNSYEQYF.

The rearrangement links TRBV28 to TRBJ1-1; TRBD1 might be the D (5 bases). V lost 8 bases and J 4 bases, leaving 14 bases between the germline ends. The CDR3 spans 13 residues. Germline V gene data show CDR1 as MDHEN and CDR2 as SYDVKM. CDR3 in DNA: TGTGCCAGCGATCAAGAGGGGATCACTGAAGCTTTCTTT. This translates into CASDQEGITEAFF.

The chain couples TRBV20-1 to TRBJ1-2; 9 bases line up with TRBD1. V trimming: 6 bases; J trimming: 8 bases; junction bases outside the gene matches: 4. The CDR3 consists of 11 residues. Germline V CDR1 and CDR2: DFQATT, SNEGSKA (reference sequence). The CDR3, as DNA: TGCAGTGCGTGGGACAGGGAAGGCTACACCTTC. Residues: CSAWDREGYTF.

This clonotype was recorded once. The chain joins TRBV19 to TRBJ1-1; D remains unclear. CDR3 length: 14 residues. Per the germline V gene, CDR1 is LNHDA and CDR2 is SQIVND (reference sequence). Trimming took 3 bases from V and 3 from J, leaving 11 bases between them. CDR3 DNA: TGTGCCAGTAGTATGGCGTGGGGAGACACTGAAGCTTTCTTT. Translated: CASSMAWGDTEAFF.

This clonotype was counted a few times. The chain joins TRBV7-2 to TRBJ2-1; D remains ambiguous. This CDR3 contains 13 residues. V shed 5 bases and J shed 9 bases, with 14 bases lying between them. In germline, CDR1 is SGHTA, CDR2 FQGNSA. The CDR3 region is CASSPGSFGEQFF. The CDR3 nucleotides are TGTGCCAGCAGCCCGGGCTCATTCGGTGAGCAGTTCTTC.

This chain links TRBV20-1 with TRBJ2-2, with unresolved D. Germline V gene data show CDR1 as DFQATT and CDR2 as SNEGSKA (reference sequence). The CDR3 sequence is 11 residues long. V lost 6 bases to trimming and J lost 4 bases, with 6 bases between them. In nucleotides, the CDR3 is TGCAGTGCCAGCCGCACCGGGGAGCTGTTTTTT. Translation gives CSASRTGELFF.

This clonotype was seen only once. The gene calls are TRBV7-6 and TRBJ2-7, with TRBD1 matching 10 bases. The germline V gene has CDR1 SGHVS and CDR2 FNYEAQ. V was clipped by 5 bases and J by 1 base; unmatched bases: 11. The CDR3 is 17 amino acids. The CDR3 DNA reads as TGTGCCAGCAGCAAGTACGGCGGGACAGGGGTTTCCTACGAGCAGTACTTC. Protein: CASSKYGGTGVSYEQYF.

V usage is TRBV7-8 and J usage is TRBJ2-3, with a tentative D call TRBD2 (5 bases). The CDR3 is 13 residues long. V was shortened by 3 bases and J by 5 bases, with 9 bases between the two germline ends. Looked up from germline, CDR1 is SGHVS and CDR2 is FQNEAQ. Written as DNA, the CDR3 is TGTGCCAGCAGCTTCCGGGGAGTAGATACGCAGTATTTT. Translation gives CASSFRGVDTQYF.

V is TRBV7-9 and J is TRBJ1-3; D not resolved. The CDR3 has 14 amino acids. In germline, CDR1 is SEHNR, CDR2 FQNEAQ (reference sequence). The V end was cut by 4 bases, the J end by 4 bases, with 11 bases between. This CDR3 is CASSSRTGGNTIYF. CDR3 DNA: TGTGCCAGCAGCTCACGGACGGGGGGAAACACCATATATTTT.

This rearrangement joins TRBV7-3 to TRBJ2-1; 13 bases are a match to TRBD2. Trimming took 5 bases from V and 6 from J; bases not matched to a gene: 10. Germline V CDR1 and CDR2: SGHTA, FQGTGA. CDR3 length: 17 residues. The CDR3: CASSPAGLAGESNEQFF. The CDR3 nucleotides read TGTGCCAGCAGCCCCGCCGGACTAGCGGGAGAAAGCAATGAGCAGTTCTTC.